This T cell receptor (beta chain) was sequenced in a study of vaccination and CD4 T cells after COVID-19. There are 16 residues in the CDR3. The junction had 6 bases not matched to a gene; V was cut back by 4 bases and J by 5 bases. The germline V gene encodes CDR1 MNHEY and CDR2 SVGAGI. Indicated treatment: approximately nine-day PBMC culture with coronavirus spike peptide pools or control peptides (ViraFEST assay). At the Johns Hopkins FTIC core, DNA taken from cultured CD4+ T cells was sequenced by way of the Oncomine TCR Beta short-read assay. Once CD4+ T cells had been cultured, genomic DNA was extracted from them. TCRdb processed the PCR reads anew with MiXCR; each CDR3 protein has one entry. The sample holds 13,000 or so distinct CDR3 sequences, more than 35% seen once. This clonotype was detected once. Its matching antigen is unknown.

This receptor was taken from a human donor who had recovered from COVID-19. The chain carries TRBV6-5 and TRBJ2-3, with 13 bases lining up with TRBD2. Source material: CD4+ T cells from blood, cultured in vitro. CDR3 in DNA: TGTGCCAGCAGTTTTTGGACTAGCGGGGGTGGAGATACGCAGTATTTT. Its translation: CASSFWTSGGGDTQYF.